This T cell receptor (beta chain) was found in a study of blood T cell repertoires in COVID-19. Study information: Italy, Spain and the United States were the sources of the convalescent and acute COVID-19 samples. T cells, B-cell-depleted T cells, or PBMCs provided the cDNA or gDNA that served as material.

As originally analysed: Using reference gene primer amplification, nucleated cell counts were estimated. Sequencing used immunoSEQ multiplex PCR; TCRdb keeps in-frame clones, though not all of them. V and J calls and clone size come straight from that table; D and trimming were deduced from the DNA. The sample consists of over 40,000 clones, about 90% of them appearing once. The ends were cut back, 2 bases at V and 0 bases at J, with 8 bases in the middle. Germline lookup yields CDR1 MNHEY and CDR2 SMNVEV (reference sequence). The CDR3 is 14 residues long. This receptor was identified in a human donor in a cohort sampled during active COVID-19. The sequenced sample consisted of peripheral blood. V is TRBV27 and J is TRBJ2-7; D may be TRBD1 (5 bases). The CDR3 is CASSLRTSSYEQYF. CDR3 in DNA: TGTGCCAGCAGTTTACGGACAAGCTCCTACGAGCAGTACTTC.